The 13 T cell receptor beta chains listed next were all sequenced from one sample in a study of immune cell composition in non-small cell lung cancer. Normal lung was taken at the farthest possible site, at least 3 cm from tumour. Profiled with immunoSEQ multiplex PCR; TCRdb holds only in-frame clones, not every one. Here the sample spans about 6,700 clones, roughly two thirds being singletons. The sample consisted of non-adjacent lung tissue. Receptors were obtained from a human donor with non-small cell lung cancer.

The chain links TRBV9 to TRBJ2-3, with 12 bases aligning to TRBD2. This CDR3 contains 15 residues. The germline gives CDR1 SGDLS, CDR2 YYNGEE. The trim removed 3 bases at V and 7 bases at J, leaving 6 bases unmatched. The CDR3, as DNA: TGTGCCAGCAGCGGAGCTAGCGGGGGGGCGAATACGCAGTATTTT. Amino acid sequence: CASSGASGGANTQYF.

The V call is TRBV2, the J call TRBJ2-1, with D unclear. CDR1 and CDR2 (germline): SNHLY, FYNNEI. Trimming took off 6 bases at V and 6 bases at J, with 12 bases between the two ends. The CDR3 spans 13 residues. The CDR3 coding sequence is TGTGCCAGCAGCGTAAGACTCGGCAATGAGCAGTTCTTC. Protein: CASSVRLGNEQFF.

This chain joins TRBV9 and TRBJ2-1; TRBD2 agrees at 9 bases. The V and J ends lost 1 base and 10 bases, in that order; junction bases with no gene match: 9. The length of the CDR3 is 15 residues. Germline V gene lookup returns CDR1 SGDLS and CDR2 YYNGEE. CDR3 in amino acids: CASSVSASGKAEQFF. The DNA of the CDR3 is TGTGCCAGCAGCGTATCTGCTAGCGGGAAAGCGGAGCAGTTCTTC.

Note on this clone: At one end the junction does not follow the germline gene, possibly because of a read error. The chain links TRBV19 to TRBJ2-3; D ambiguous. The CDR3 is 14 amino acids. Germline loops: CDR1 LNHDA, CDR2 SQIVND (reference sequence). Here the CDR3 reads CASSIVGITETQYF. The CDR3 DNA follows: TGTGCCAGTAGTATAGTAGGAATAACAGAAACGCAGTATTTT. Variable domain in full (rest from reference TRBV19 and TRBJ2-3): DGGITQSPKYLFRKEGQNVTLSCEQNLNHDAMYWYRQDPGQGLRLIYYSQIVNDFQKGDIAEGYSVSREKKESFPLTVTSAQKNPTAFYLCASSIVGITETQYFGPGTRLTVL.

This clone was seen just once. The chain recombines TRBV6-4 with TRBJ1-2; D unresolved. Trimming removed 0 bases from V and 4 bases from J, with 9 bases in between. Germline V lookup: CDR1 MRHNA, CDR2 SNTAGT. The CDR3 has 14 residues. For the CDR3, the DNA is TGTGCCAGCAGTGACTCGACGGAGGCCTATGGCTACACCTTC. This codes for CASSDSTEAYGYTF.

The chain carries TRBV5-1 and TRBJ2-3; 10 nucleotides line up with TRBD1. V was clipped by 4 bases and J by 5 bases; unmatched bases: 7. This CDR3 has 15 residues. The germline V gene encodes CDR1 SGHRS and CDR2 YFSETQ. The CDR3 loop reads CASSGTGDRGDTQYF. The CDR3 DNA reads as TGCGCCAGCAGCGGGACAGGGGATCGCGGAGATACGCAGTATTTT.

CDR3 sequence reads: CASGLPGQGIHEQFF. The CDR3 coding sequence is TGTGCTAGTGGTTTGCCAGGACAGGGGATCCATGAGCAGTTCTTC. The chain is built from TRBV12-5 and TRBJ2-1; 9 bases fit TRBD1. The V gene's germline CDR1 is LGHNT and CDR2 FRNRAP. The CDR3 is 15 residues long. Germline trimming cut 2 bases from V and 8 bases from J; bases unmatched to any gene: 7.

The chain carries TRBV10-3 and TRBJ1-1; weak D call: TRBD1 (5 bases). This CDR3 spans 15 amino acids. The germline V gene encodes CDR1 ENHRY and CDR2 SYGVKD. The V end lost 3 bases, the J end lost 0 bases, and 11 bases lay between the germline ends. CDR3 in amino acids: CAISEDREMNTEAFF. The CDR3 coding sequence is TGTGCCATCAGTGAAGACAGAGAGATGAACACTGAAGCTTTCTTT.

The chain employs TRBV19 and TRBJ1-4; 9 bases fit TRBD1. This CDR3 comprises 16 residues. CDR1 and CDR2 from the germline V gene are LNHDA and SQIVND (reference sequence). Losses at the gene ends were 5 bases for V and 8 bases for J; bases not matched to a gene: 12. The CDR3 sequence is CASSPFHRGPEEKLFF. For the CDR3, the DNA is TGTGCCAGTAGTCCCTTCCACAGGGGGCCGGAGGAAAAACTGTTTTTT.

This clone was detected a few times. The chain uses TRBV29-1 and TRBJ2-5; TRBD2 matches 8 bases. Germline V gene data show CDR1 as SQVTM and CDR2 as ANQGSEA. V trimming: 0 bases; J trimming: 4 bases; junction bases outside the gene matches: 7. CDR3 length equals 15 residues. The CDR3 DNA reads as TGCAGCGTTGAAGATGAGCGGGGGAGGGCAGAGACCCAGTACTTC. This gives the protein CSVEDERGRAETQYF.

This chain uses TRBV27 with TRBJ1-5; TRBD1 might be the D (5 bases). Germline V gene sequence: CDR1 MNHEY, CDR2 SMNVEV (reference sequence). CDR3 length equals 15 residues. Trimming cost V 3 bases and J 3 bases, with 12 bases left between them. CDR3: CASSLGPGYNQPQHF. For the CDR3, the DNA is TGTGCCAGCAGTTTGGGGCCAGGATACAATCAGCCCCAGCATTTT.

The chain employs TRBV15 and TRBJ1-6, with TRBD1 identical over 9 bases. This CDR3 is built from 12 residues. Germline loops: CDR1 LNHNV, CDR2 YYDKDF (reference sequence). With 8 bases clipped from V and 9 bases from J, the junction kept 2 bases outside the gene matches. CDR3 nucleotide sequence: TGTGCCACCGGGACAGGGAGTTCACCCCTCCACTTT. Translating it yields CATGTGSSPLHF.

The V gene is TRBV11-2, the J gene TRBJ2-3; 11 nucleotides match TRBD2. This CDR3 contains 17 residues. V lost 1 base and J lost 2; bases outside the gene matches: 5. Germline V lookup: CDR1 SGHAT, CDR2 FQNNGV. The CDR3 DNA reads as TGTGCCAGCAGCTTAGTCTCGACTAGCGGGACCACAGATACGCAGTATTTT. This translates into CASSLVSTSGTTDTQYF.